Following are 17 T cell receptor beta chains from one sample sequenced in a study of vaccination and CD4 T cells after COVID-19. These receptors' antigens are unknown. Noted treatment: approximately nine-day PBMC culture with coronavirus spike peptide pools or control peptides (ViraFEST assay). The Oncomine TCR Beta short-read assay sequenced DNA from cultured CD4+ T cells. TCRdb used MiXCR to reprocess the PCR reads, holding one entry per CDR3 protein. Here the sample spans roughly 24,000 distinct CDR3 sequences, approximately 44% being singletons. Sequenced input: CD4+ T cells from blood, cultured in vitro. Receptor source: a human donor who had recovered from COVID-19.

The rearrangement links TRBV28 to TRBJ1-3, with D unclear. Germline-derived CDR1 and CDR2 are MDHEN and SYDVKM. The CDR3 sequence is 14 residues long. Trimming left V 10 bases short and J 3 bases short, with 16 bases between. CDR3 in amino acids: CATSLTFRGNTIYF. CDR3 DNA: TGTGCCACCAGCCTGACGTTTCGTGGAAACACCATATATTTT.

V and J are TRBV9 and TRBJ2-7; possibly TRBD1 or TRBD2 for D (6 bases each). Germline assignment: CDR1 SGDLS and CDR2 YYNGEE. V was cut by 2 bases and J by 0 bases, with 12 bases left in between. CDR3 size: 15 residues. The CDR3 loop is CASSVGGYSSYEQYF. CDR3 sequence (DNA): TGTGCCAGCAGCGTCGGGGGCTATAGCTCCTACGAGCAGTACTTC.

This clonotype was seen a single time. The chain combines TRBV7-2 with TRBJ2-1, with TRBD2 matching 8 bases. The CDR3 is made up of 18 amino acids. In germline, CDR1 is SGHTA, CDR2 FQGNSA. V lost 5 bases and J lost 6; bases outside the gene matches: 18. The CDR3 DNA sequence: TGTGCCAGCAGCCAAGATATCCTTAGCGGGACTACCTTCAATGAGCAGTTCTTC. It encodes CASSQDILSGTTFNEQFF.

This clonotype was seen more than once but under ten times. The V call is TRBV6-5, the J call TRBJ2-7; 13 bases align to TRBD2. The germline V gene encodes CDR1 MNHEY and CDR2 SVGAGI. The CDR3 sequence is 17 residues long. J was trimmed by 2 bases and V by 0 bases; bases with no gene match: 4. CDR3: CASSYSQTSGRPYEQYF. DNA for the CDR3: TGTGCCAGCAGTTACTCCCAGACTAGCGGGAGGCCCTACGAGCAGTACTTC.

Only one count was recorded for this clonotype. The chain uses TRBV28 and TRBJ2-5; D is uncertain. V gave up 1 base and J gave up 5 bases, with 5 bases separating them. The germline V gene encodes CDR1 MDHEN and CDR2 SYDVKM. The CDR3 runs 12 residues. The CDR3 here is CASSLFGETQYF. For the CDR3, the DNA is TGTGCCAGCAGTTTATTTGGGGAGACCCAGTACTTC. Full variable domain (outside the CDR3, taken from reference TRBV28 and TRBJ2-5): DVKVTQSSRYLVKRTGEKVFLECVQDMDHENMFWYRQDPGLGLRLIYFSYDVKMKEKGDIPEGYSVSREKKERFSLILESASTNQTSMYLCASSLFGETQYFGPGTRLLVL.

The chain is built from TRBV2 and TRBJ2-1, with D possibly TRBD1 on 6 matching bases. CDR3 size: 13 residues. From germline, CDR1 is SNHLY and CDR2 FYNNEI. Between the trimmed V and J ends, which lost 2 bases and 4 bases, there was a span of 6 bases. Written as DNA, the CDR3 is TGTGCCAGCAGTGAACAGGGGTACAATGAGCAGTTCTTC. Translating gives CASSEQGYNEQFF.

This clonotype was recorded a few times. This chain links TRBV11-3 with TRBJ2-7; 12 nucleotides agree with TRBD2. Germline V gene lookup returns CDR1 SGHNT and CDR2 YENEEA. The CDR3 runs to 15 residues. V dropped 5 bases and J dropped 3; count of bases not matched to a gene: 5. Here the CDR3 reads CASSRTSGAYYEQYF. Here the CDR3 DNA reads TGTGCCAGCAGCCGGACTAGCGGGGCGTACTACGAGCAGTACTTC.

V is TRBV4-1 and J is TRBJ2-2; 9 positions agree with TRBD1. The length of the CDR3 is 14 residues. Germline V gene sequence: CDR1 MGHRA, CDR2 YSYEKL. Germline trimming cut 4 bases from V and 5 bases from J; bases unmatched to any gene: 2. CDR3 sequence reads: CASSLGQGTGELFF. CDR3 bases: TGCGCCAGCAGCCTTGGACAGGGGACCGGGGAGCTGTTTTTT.

The table lists this clonotype with a few counts. V is TRBV27 and J is TRBJ2-3; 7 positions agree with TRBD2. V was pared by 8 bases and J by 0 bases, with 11 bases of the junction left unmatched. Per the germline V gene, CDR1 is MNHEY and CDR2 is SMNVEV (reference sequence). This CDR3 region has 16 residues. The CDR3 nucleotides read TGTGCCAGCTACCCCCTGTGGGGGGGAAGCACAGATACGCAGTATTTT. This encodes CASYPLWGGSTDTQYF.

The V and J genes are TRBV7-2 and TRBJ1-1; D gene uncertain. Between the trimmed V and J ends, which lost 5 bases and 6 bases, there was a span of 10 bases. The CDR3 spans 12 residues. Germline V gene lookup returns CDR1 SGHTA and CDR2 FQGNSA. The CDR3 DNA reads TGTGCCAGCAGCCCCGTGATATCTGAAGCTTTCTTT. This sequence encodes CASSPVISEAFF.

The rearrangement joins TRBV18 to TRBJ1-1, with D maybe TRBD1 (5 bases). The length of the CDR3 is 14 residues. V was shortened by 0 bases and J by 2 bases, with 7 bases between the two germline ends. The germline V gene encodes CDR1 KGHSH and CDR2 LQKENI. The CDR3 DNA is TGTGCCAGCTCACCACCAGACAGAAACACTGAAGCTTTCTTT. Protein: CASSPPDRNTEAFF.

This chain uses TRBV28 with TRBJ1-2; 8 nucleotides match TRBD1. The CDR3 length is 16 residues. V was pared by 6 bases and J by 5 bases, with 14 bases of the junction left unmatched. Germline V gene data show CDR1 as MDHEN and CDR2 as SYDVKM. CDR3 loop: CASSLGNPTGGYGYTF. CDR3 DNA sequence: TGTGCCAGCAGCCTGGGGAATCCAACAGGGGGTTATGGCTACACCTTC.

This clonotype has just a few counts. V usage is TRBV28 and J usage is TRBJ1-2; D gene uncertain. CDR3 length: 12 amino acids. Germline loops: CDR1 MDHEN, CDR2 SYDVKM. Deletions cut 1 base from V and 8 bases from J, with 8 bases between. The CDR3, as DNA: TGTGCCAGCAGTTTATCCAGGAAGGGCTACACCTTC. Protein product: CASSLSRKGYTF.

The V and J genes are TRBV19 and TRBJ1-5; the D gene is possibly TRBD1 (6 bases). V was trimmed by 6 bases and J by 1 base, leaving 16 bases between them. CDR3 size: 16 residues. The germline CDR1 and CDR2 sequences are LNHDA and SQIVND (reference sequence). CDR3 nucleotides: TGTGCCAGTAGGAAACACCGGACAGCGAGCAATCAGCCCCAGCATTTT. Its translation is CASRKHRTASNQPQHF.

This CDR3 reads CASSYLAGGSAETQYF. CDR3 in DNA: TGTGCCAGCAGCTACCTAGCGGGAGGGTCGGCGGAGACCCAGTACTTC. The chain has TRBV4-2 and TRBJ2-5; 12 positions agree with TRBD2. The length of the CDR3 is 16 residues. Losses at the gene ends were 5 bases for V and 5 bases for J; bases not matched to a gene: 9. CDR1 and CDR2 (germline): LGHNA, YNFKEQ.

CDR3 nucleotide sequence: TGTGCCAGCAGCGTTCGGGCTAGCCCAGAGACCCAGTACTTC. It is translated as CASSVRASPETQYF. The V gene is TRBV9, the J gene TRBJ2-5; D might be TRBD2 (5 bases). The CDR3 contains 14 residues. The V gene's germline CDR1 is SGDLS and CDR2 YYNGEE. The ends were cut back, 2 bases at V and 4 bases at J, with 12 bases in the middle. Variable domain in full (rest from reference TRBV9 and TRBJ2-5): DSGVTQTPKHLITATGQRVTLRCSPRSGDLSVYWYQQSLDQGLQFLIQYYNGEERAKGNILERFSAQQFPDLHSELNLSSLELGDSALYFCASSVRASPETQYFGPGTRLLVL.

This clonotype was seen just once. V and J are TRBV24-1 and TRBJ2-5; D remains ambiguous. The CDR3 covers 13 residues. CDR1 is KGHDR and CDR2 is SFDVKD in the germline V gene. The ends were cut back, 4 bases at V and 5 bases at J, with 10 bases in the middle. CDR3 nucleotides: TGTGCCACCAGTGACAGTTCTATTGAGACCCAGTACTTC. Amino acid sequence: CATSDSSIETQYF.